The 6 T cell receptor beta chains below come from one sample, sequenced in a study of OX40 agonist ivuxolimab in advanced cancers. Measured with immunoSEQ multiplex PCR; TCRdb has only the in-frame clones, and not every one. The sample records approximately 130,000 clones, 90% to 95% being singletons. Here the sequenced sample was CD4+ or CD8+ T cells sorted from blood, taken in a trial of the OX40 agonist ivuxolimab. Receptors were obtained from an adult with an advanced solid tumor such as melanoma, head and neck, liver or kidney cancer.

This sequence joins TRBV11-2 and TRBJ2-7, with 7 bases identical to TRBD1. Trimming cost V 8 bases and J 9 bases; bases outside gene matches: 19. Germline loops: CDR1 SGHAT, CDR2 FQNNGV. This CDR3 is 15 amino acids long. DNA for the CDR3: TGTGCCAGCGCCGAAGTCCCAGACAGGGCAGGATGGCAGTACTTC. Protein product: CASAEVPDRAGWQYF. The variable domain in full, completed from reference TRBV11-2 and TRBJ2-7, reads EAGVAQSPRYKIIEKRQSVAFWCNPISGHATLYWYQQILGQGPKLLIQFQNNGVVDDSQLPKDRFSAERLKGVDSTLKIQPAKLEDSAVYLCASAEVPDRAGWQYFGPGTRLTVT.

The chain has TRBV28 and TRBJ2-5; a possible D gene is TRBD2 (7 bases). Between the trimmed V and J ends, which lost 5 bases and 5 bases, there was a span of 15 bases. CDR1 and CDR2 from the germline V gene are MDHEN and SYDVKM. There are 14 residues in the CDR3. The CDR3 loop reads CASSGGGGLETQYF. The CDR3 DNA follows: TGTGCCAGCAGTGGGGGAGGGGGTTTGGAGACCCAGTACTTC.

The rearrangement links TRBV6-5 to TRBJ1-2, with no clear D. Between the trimmed V and J ends, which lost 3 bases and 8 bases, there was a span of 7 bases. This CDR3 spans 11 amino acids. Germline V gene lookup returns CDR1 MNHEY and CDR2 SVGAGI. The CDR3 bases are TGTGCCAGCAGTTATAACGAGGGCTACACCTTC. Amino acids: CASSYNEGYTF.

This rearrangement joins TRBV11-2 to TRBJ1-1, with 9 bases lining up with TRBD1. The germline V gene encodes CDR1 SGHAT and CDR2 FQNNGV. V was clipped by 4 bases and J by 1 base; unmatched bases: 1. The CDR3 runs 14 residues. The chain's CDR3 is CASSWGQGNTEAFF. Written as DNA, the CDR3 is TGTGCCAGCAGCTGGGGACAGGGGAACACTGAAGCTTTCTTT.

V and J are TRBV5-1 and TRBJ2-5, with TRBD1 identical over 7 bases. This CDR3 comprises 16 residues. The V gene end was trimmed by 2 bases and the J gene end by 5 bases; junction bases not matched to a gene: 12. CDR1 is SGHRS and CDR2 is YFSETQ in the germline V gene. In nucleotides, the CDR3 is TGCGCCAGCAGCTTTGGTCCAGGGGGTTTGGCGGAGACCCAGTACTTC. Amino acids: CASSFGPGGLAETQYF.

The chain links TRBV21-1 to TRBJ2-5; the table's D call, TRBD2, has no DNA check behind it. TRBV21-1 is a recognized pseudogene. This CDR3 has 14 amino acids. The CDR3 loop reads CASSAGRRRETQYF. In nucleotides, the CDR3 is TGTGCCAGCAGCGCGGGACGACGAAGGGAGACCCAGTACTTC.